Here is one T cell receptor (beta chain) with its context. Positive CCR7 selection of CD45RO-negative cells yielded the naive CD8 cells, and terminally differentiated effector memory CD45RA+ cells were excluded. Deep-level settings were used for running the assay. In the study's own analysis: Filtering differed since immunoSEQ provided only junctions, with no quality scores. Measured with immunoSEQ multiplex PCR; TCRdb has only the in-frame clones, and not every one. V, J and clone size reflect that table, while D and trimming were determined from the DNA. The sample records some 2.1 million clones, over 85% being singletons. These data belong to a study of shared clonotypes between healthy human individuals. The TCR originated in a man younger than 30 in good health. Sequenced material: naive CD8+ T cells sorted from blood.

The CDR3 DNA sequence: TGTGCCAGTAGTATTGGGACAGGCCGATTCACTGAAGCTTTCTTT. It yields the protein CASSIGTGRFTEAFF. V and J are TRBV19 and TRBJ1-1; 8 bases line up with TRBD1. V shed 3 bases and J 4 bases; nucleotides not matched to a gene: 7. Germline V gene data show CDR1 as LNHDA and CDR2 as SQIVND (reference sequence). The CDR3 sequence is 15 residues long.